Following are 14 T cell receptor beta chains from one sample sequenced in a study of cytomegalovirus exposure and HLA in healthy donors. The PCR ran on 60 Vbeta and 13 Jbeta primers. Profiled with immunoSEQ multiplex PCR; TCRdb holds only in-frame clones, not every one. Of about 83,000 clones listed, over 60% are singletons. The sequencing input was PBMCs. The receptors here all came from a man in his 60s in good health and CMV-seronegative.

The gene calls are TRBV5-1 and TRBJ2-7, with D tentatively TRBD2 (6 bases). The germline V gene encodes CDR1 SGHRS and CDR2 YFSETQ. The CDR3 is 14 amino acids. Trimming shortened V by 4 bases and J by 3 bases, and 14 bases separated the two germline ends. DNA of the CDR3: TGCGCCAGCAGCACGGAGGGACTGAACTACGAGCAGTACTTC. Encoded protein: CASSTEGLNYEQYF.

The chain joins TRBV7-6 to TRBJ1-4, with D possibly being TRBD1 (6 bases). Germline V gene lookup returns CDR1 SGHVS and CDR2 FNYEAQ. The ends were cut back, 5 bases at V and 5 bases at J, with 9 bases in the middle. CDR3 length: 13 amino acids. The CDR3, as DNA: TGTGCCAGCAGCCCGCAGGGGAATGAAAAACTGTTTTTT. Amino acids: CASSPQGNEKLFF.

DNA for the CDR3: TGTGCCAGCAGCCGGGGACAGGGCACCGGGGAGCTGTTTTTT. Translated: CASSRGQGTGELFF. The chain recombines TRBV7-8 with TRBJ2-2, with 9 bases aligning to TRBD1. CDR1 SGHVS and CDR2 FQNEAQ come from the germline V gene. With V trimmed by 5 bases and J by 4 bases, 2 bases remained unmatched. This CDR3 is built from 14 residues.

The rearrangement links TRBV2 to TRBJ2-7, with 14 nucleotides matching TRBD2. Losses at the gene ends were 5 bases for V and 4 bases for J; bases not matched to a gene: 4. Germline V gene data show CDR1 as SNHLY and CDR2 as FYNNEI. The CDR3 extends over 15 amino acids. CDR3 sequence reads: CASSRTSGGPYEQYF. Written as DNA, the CDR3 is TGTGCCAGCAGTCGGACTAGCGGGGGGCCTTACGAGCAGTACTTC.

The chain combines TRBV6-5 with TRBJ2-1, with 11 bases matching TRBD2. The CDR3 covers 15 residues. The V gene's germline CDR1 is MNHEY and CDR2 SVGAGI. V was clipped by 6 bases and J by 2 bases; unmatched bases: 3. The DNA of the CDR3 is TGTGCCAGCAGCTTAGCGGGGGGGCCCTACAATGAGCAGTTCTTC. Protein product: CASSLAGGPYNEQFF.

This chain uses TRBV5-6 with TRBJ1-1; D is possibly TRBD1 (5 bases). The V end lost 0 bases, the J end lost 1 base, and 7 bases lay between the germline ends. Per germline, CDR1 SGHDT and CDR2 YYEEEE. This CDR3 contains 14 residues. The CDR3 sequence is CASSLVDKNTEAFF. The CDR3 DNA reads TGTGCCAGCAGCTTGGTGGACAAGAACACTGAAGCTTTCTTT.

This clone was observed a few times. This chain uses TRBV7-9 with TRBJ1-1; D not resolved. The CDR3 is made up of 14 amino acids. Germline V lookup: CDR1 SEHNR, CDR2 FQNEAQ (reference sequence). Trimming cost V 1 base and J 0 bases, with 6 bases left between them. CDR3 sequence: CASSLGALNTEAFF. DNA of the CDR3: TGTGCCAGCAGCTTAGGGGCCCTGAACACTGAAGCTTTCTTT.

The CDR3 loop is CASSTDRDYTYEQYF. Written as DNA, the CDR3 is TGTGCCAGCAGCACAGACCGGGACTATACCTACGAGCAGTACTTC. J is TRBJ2-7 and V is TRBV27; 7 positions agree with TRBD2. Germline lookup yields CDR1 MNHEY and CDR2 SMNVEV (reference sequence). J was trimmed by 2 bases and V by 6 bases; bases with no gene match: 10. CDR3 length: 15 amino acids.

This chain uses TRBV18 with TRBJ2-5, with no clear D. With the DNA end fitting TRBJ2-7 better, the J assignment may be wrong. Germline V gene sequence: CDR1 KGHSH, CDR2 LQKENI. The CDR3 covers 15 residues. This CDR3 is CASSPPSLVAYEQYF. The CDR3 DNA reads TGTGCCAGCTCACCACCATCCCTAGTAGCCTACGAGCAGTACTTC.

Here the CDR3 DNA reads TGTGCCAGCAGCCTGATTGAGCGAAGGACTGAAGCTTTCTTT. Protein: CASSLIERRTEAFF. The V and J genes are TRBV7-3 and TRBJ1-1, with D uncertain. The CDR3 spans 14 residues. V lost 5 bases and J 5 bases, leaving 15 bases between the germline ends. Germline V CDR1 and CDR2: SGHTA, FQGTGA.

This clone was found once. CDR3 bases: TGTGCCAGCAGCCGGGCCTATAGCGGGGGGTCCGGGGAGCTGTTTTTT. It codes for CASSRAYSGGSGELFF. This chain connects TRBV4-2 to TRBJ2-2; 10 nucleotides line up with TRBD2. Germline loops: CDR1 LGHNA, CDR2 YNFKEQ. The CDR3 runs 16 residues. The V gene end was trimmed by 4 bases and the J gene end by 6 bases; junction bases not matched to a gene: 8.

The genes are TRBV9 and TRBJ2-3, with 8 bases fitting TRBD2. V was pared by 6 bases and J by 5 bases, with 11 bases of the junction left unmatched. The CDR3 consists of 15 residues. Per the germline V gene, CDR1 is SGDLS and CDR2 is YYNGEE. CDR3 sequence (DNA): TGTGCCAGCACTCCCGGGGGGGGGCAGGGAGATACGCAGTATTTT. Amino acids: CASTPGGGQGDTQYF.

V gene TRBV2 combines with J gene TRBJ2-2; D perhaps matches TRBD1 (6 bases). Trimming removed 6 bases from V and 1 base from J, with 15 bases in between. Per germline, CDR1 SNHLY and CDR2 FYNNEI. The CDR3 is 16 residues long. CDR3 protein: CASRSGQAVNTGELFF. The CDR3 DNA is TGTGCCAGCAGATCGGGACAAGCTGTGAACACCGGGGAGCTGTTTTTT.

This clone occurred once. Other nucleotide sequences from this sample produce the same CDR3. The rearrangement uses TRBV5-6 and TRBJ1-1; 8 bases align to TRBD1. The CDR3 runs 17 residues. Germline V gene lookup returns CDR1 SGHDT and CDR2 YYEEEE. V dropped 4 bases and J dropped 3; count of bases not matched to a gene: 14. CDR3 sequence: CASSATGTGLWYTEAFF. CDR3 nucleotides: TGTGCCAGCAGCGCCACCGGGACAGGACTTTGGTACACTGAAGCTTTCTTT.